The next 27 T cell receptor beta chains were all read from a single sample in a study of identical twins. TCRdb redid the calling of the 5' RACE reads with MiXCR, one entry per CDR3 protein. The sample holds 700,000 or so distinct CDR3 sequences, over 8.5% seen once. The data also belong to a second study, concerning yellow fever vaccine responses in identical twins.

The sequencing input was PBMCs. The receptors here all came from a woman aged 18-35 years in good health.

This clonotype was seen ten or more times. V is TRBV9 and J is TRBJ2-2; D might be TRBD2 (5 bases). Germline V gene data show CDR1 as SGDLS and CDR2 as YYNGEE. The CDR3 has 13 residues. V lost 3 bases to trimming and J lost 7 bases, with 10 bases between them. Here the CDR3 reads CASSALGSGELFF. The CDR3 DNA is TGTGCCAGCAGCGCACTAGGGAGCGGGGAGCTGTTTTTT. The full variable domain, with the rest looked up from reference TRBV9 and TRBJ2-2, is DSGVTQTPKHLITATGQRVTLRCSPRSGDLSVYWYQQSLDQGLQFLIQYYNGEERAKGNILERFSAQQFPDLHSELNLSSLELGDSALYFCASSALGSGELFFGEGSRLTVL.

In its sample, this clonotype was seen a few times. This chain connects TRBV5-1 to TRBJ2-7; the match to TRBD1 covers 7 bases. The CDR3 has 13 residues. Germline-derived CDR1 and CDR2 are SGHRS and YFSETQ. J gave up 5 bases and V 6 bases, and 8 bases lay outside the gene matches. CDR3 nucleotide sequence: TGCGCCAGCACCGCCTCCACAGGGGACGAGCAGTACTTC. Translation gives CASTASTGDEQYF.

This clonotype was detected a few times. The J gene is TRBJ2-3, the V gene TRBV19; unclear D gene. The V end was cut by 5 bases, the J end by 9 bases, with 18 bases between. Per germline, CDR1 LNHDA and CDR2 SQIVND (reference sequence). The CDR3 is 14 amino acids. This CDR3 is CASSSVELWATQYF. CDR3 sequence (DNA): TGTGCCAGTAGTTCCGTCGAGCTTTGGGCCACGCAGTATTTT. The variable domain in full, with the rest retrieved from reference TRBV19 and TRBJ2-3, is DGGITQSPKYLFRKEGQNVTLSCEQNLNHDAMYWYRQDPGQGLRLIYYSQIVNDFQKGDIAEGYSVSREKKESFPLTVTSAQKNPTAFYLCASSSVELWATQYFGPGTRLTVL.

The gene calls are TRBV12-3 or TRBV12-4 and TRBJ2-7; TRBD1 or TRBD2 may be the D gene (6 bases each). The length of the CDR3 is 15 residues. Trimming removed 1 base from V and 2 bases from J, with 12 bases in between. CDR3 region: CASSLEGGPTYEQYF. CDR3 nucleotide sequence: TGTGCCAGCAGTTTAGAGGGGGGCCCCACCTACGAGCAGTACTTC.

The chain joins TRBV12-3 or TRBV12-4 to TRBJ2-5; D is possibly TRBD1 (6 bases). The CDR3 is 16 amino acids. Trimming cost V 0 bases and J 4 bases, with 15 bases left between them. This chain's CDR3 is CASSLAGQSEIETQYF. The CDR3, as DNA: TGTGCCAGCAGTTTAGCTGGACAGTCTGAGATAGAGACCCAGTACTTC.

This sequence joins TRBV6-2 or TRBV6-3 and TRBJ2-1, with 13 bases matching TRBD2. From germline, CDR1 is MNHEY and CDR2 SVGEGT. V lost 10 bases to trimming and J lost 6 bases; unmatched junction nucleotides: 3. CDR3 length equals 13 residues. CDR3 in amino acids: CATRLAGGNEQFF. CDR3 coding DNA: TGTGCCACCCGACTAGCGGGAGGCAATGAGCAGTTCTTC.

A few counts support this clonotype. CDR3 region: CSARTGRSDTQYF. Here the CDR3 DNA reads TGCAGTGCTAGGACTGGACGGAGCGATACGCAGTATTTT. The chain joins TRBV20-1 to TRBJ2-3, with no clear D. The CDR3 length is 13 residues. The V and J ends lost 3 bases and 6 bases respectively, with 13 bases between them. The germline gives CDR1 DFQATT, CDR2 SNEGSKA (reference sequence).

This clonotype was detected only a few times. The DNA of the CDR3 is TGTGCCAGCAGTTTACCGGGGGCTAACGAGCAGTACTTC. Its protein product is CASSLPGANEQYF. The chain has TRBV28 and TRBJ2-7; either TRBD1 or TRBD2 may supply D (6 bases each). From germline, CDR1 is MDHEN and CDR2 SYDVKM. The CDR3 spans 13 residues. V was pared by 2 bases and J by 5 bases, with 10 bases between.

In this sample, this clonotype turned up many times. CDR3 bases: TGTGCCAGCAGTTACATCCCGATCGGACAGGGGAACTACGAGCAGTACTTC. Translated: CASSYIPIGQGNYEQYF. The chain is built from TRBV6-5 and TRBJ2-7; the match to TRBD1 covers 9 bases. The CDR3 is 17 residues long. V shed 2 bases and J 3 bases; nucleotides not matched to a gene: 11. Germline CDR1 reads MNHEY; CDR2 reads SVGAGI.

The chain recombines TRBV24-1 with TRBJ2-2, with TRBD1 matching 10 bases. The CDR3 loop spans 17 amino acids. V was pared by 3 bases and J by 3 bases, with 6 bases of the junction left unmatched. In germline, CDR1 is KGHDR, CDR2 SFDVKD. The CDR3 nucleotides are TGTGCCACCAGTGATCCCGGGGACAGGGGCGACACCGGGGAGCTGTTTTTT. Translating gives CATSDPGDRGDTGELFF.

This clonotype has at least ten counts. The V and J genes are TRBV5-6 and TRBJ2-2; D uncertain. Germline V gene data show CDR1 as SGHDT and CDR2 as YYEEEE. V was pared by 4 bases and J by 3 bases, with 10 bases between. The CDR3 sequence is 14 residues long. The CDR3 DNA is TGTGCCAGCAGCGGGTCGGGTCACACCGGGGAGCTGTTTTTT. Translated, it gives CASSGSGHTGELFF.

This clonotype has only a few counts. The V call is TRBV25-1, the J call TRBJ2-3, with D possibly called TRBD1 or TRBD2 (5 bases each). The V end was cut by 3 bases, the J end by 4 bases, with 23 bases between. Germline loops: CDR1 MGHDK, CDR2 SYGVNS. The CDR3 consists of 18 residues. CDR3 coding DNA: TGTGCCAGCAGTGAGTACTCCACCGGGACGGTTATTGCAGATACGCAGTATTTT. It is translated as CASSEYSTGTVIADTQYF.

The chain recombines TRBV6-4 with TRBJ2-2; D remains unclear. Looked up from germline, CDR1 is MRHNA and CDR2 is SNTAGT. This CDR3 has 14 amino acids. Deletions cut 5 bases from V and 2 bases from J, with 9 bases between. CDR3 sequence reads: CASSYGINTGELFF. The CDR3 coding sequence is TGTGCCAGCAGTTATGGGATAAACACCGGGGAGCTGTTTTTT.

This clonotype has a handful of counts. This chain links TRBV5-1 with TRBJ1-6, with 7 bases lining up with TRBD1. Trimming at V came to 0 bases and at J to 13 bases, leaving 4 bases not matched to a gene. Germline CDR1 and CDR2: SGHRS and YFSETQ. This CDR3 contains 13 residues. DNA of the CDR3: TGCGCCAGCAGCTTGGAGGACAGGAGTCCCCTCCACTTT. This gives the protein CASSLEDRSPLHF.

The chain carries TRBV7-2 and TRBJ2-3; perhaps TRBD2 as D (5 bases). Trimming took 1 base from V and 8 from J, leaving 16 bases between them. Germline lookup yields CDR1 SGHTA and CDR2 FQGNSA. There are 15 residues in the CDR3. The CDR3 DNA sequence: TGTGCCAGCAGCTTAGATGGGTCGGGGAGAGGTACGCAGTATTTT. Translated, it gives CASSLDGSGRGTQYF.

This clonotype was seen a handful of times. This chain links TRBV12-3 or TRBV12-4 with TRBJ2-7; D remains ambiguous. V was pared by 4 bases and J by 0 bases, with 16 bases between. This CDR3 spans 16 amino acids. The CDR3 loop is CASSYPVEPNSYEQYF. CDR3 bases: TGTGCCAGCAGTTACCCAGTGGAGCCCAACTCCTACGAGCAGTACTTC.

DNA for the CDR3: TGCGCCAGCAGCCAACAGGGGTCCAACGAGCAGTACTTC. This codes for CASSQQGSNEQYF. This sequence joins TRBV4-1 and TRBJ2-7; possibly TRBD1 for D (6 bases). V shed 2 bases and J shed 5 bases, with 10 bases lying between them. Looked up from germline, CDR1 is MGHRA and CDR2 is YSYEKL. The CDR3 extends over 13 amino acids.

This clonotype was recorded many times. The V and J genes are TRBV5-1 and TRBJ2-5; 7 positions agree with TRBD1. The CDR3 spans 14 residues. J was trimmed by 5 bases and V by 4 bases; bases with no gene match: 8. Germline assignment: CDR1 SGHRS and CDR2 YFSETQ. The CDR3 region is CASSKNRGWETQYF. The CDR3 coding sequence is TGCGCCAGCAGCAAGAACAGGGGATGGGAGACCCAGTACTTC.

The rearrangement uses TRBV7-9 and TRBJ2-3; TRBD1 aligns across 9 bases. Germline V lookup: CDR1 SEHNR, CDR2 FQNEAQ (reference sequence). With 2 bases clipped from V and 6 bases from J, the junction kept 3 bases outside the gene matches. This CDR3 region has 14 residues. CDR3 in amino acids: CASSLRGQGDTQYF. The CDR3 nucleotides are TGTGCCAGCAGCTTAAGGGGACAGGGCGATACGCAGTATTTT.

This CDR3 is CASSQAMTSGVEYEQYF. CDR3 bases: TGTGCCAGCAGCCAAGCAATGACTAGCGGCGTTGAGTACGAGCAGTACTTC. V and J are TRBV14 and TRBJ2-7, with 9 bases fitting TRBD2. The CDR3 is made up of 17 amino acids. Germline V gene sequence: CDR1 SGHDN, CDR2 FVKESK. V gave up 1 base and J gave up 4 bases; unmatched junction bases: 11. Full variable domain (outside the CDR3, taken from reference TRBV14 and TRBJ2-7): EAGVTQFPSHSVIEKGQTVTLRCDPISGHDNLYWYRRVMGKEIKFLLHFVKESKQDESGMPNNRFLAERTGGTYSTLKVQPAELEDSGVYFCASSQAMTSGVEYEQYFGPGTRLTVT.

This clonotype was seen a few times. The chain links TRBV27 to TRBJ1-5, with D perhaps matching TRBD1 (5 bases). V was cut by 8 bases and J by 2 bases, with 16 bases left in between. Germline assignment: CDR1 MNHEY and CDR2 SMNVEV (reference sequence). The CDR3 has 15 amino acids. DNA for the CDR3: TGTGCCAGCGGGGCCTGGGGGTATGGCAATCAGCCCCAGCATTTT. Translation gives CASGAWGYGNQPQHF.

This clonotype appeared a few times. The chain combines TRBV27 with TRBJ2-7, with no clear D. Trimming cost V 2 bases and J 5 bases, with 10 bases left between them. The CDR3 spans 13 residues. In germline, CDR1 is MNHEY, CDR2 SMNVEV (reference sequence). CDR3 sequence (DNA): TGTGCCAGCAGTTTACTCGGTTCCCACGAGCAGTACTTC. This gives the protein CASSLLGSHEQYF.

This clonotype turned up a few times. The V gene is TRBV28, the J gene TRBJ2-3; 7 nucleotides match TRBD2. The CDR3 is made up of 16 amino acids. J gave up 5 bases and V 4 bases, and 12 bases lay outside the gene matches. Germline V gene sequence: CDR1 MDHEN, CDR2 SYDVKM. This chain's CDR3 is CASSSPRTRHGDTQYF. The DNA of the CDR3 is TGTGCCAGCAGTTCCCCCAGGACTAGACACGGAGATACGCAGTATTTT.

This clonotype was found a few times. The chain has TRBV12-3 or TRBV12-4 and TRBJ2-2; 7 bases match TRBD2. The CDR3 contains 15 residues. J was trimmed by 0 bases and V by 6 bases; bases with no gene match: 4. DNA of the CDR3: TGTGCCAGCAGCCAGGGACTATCGAACACCGGGGAGCTGTTTTTT. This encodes CASSQGLSNTGELFF.

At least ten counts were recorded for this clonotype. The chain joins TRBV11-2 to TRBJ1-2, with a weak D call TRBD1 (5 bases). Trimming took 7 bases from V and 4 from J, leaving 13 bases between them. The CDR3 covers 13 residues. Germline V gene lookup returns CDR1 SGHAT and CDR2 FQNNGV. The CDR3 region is CASTQGAGYGYTF. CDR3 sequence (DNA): TGTGCCAGCACCCAAGGGGCCGGCTATGGCTACACCTTC. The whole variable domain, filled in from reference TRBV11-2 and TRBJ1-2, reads EAGVAQSPRYKIIEKRQSVAFWCNPISGHATLYWYQQILGQGPKLLIQFQNNGVVDDSQLPKDRFSAERLKGVDSTLKIQPAKLEDSAVYLCASTQGAGYGYTFGSGTRLTVV.

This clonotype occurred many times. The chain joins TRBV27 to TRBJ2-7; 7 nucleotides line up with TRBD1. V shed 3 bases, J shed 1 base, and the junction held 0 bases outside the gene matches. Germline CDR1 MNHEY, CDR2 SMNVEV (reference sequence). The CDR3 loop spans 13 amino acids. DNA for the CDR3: TGTGCCAGCAGTTTGACAGGGTCCTACGAGCAGTACTTC. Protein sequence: CASSLTGSYEQYF.

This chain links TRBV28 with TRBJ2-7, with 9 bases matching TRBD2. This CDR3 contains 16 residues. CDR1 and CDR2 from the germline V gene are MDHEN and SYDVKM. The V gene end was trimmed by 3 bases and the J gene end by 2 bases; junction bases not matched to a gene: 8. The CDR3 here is CASSFPIAGATYEQYF. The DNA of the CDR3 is TGTGCCAGCAGTTTCCCTATAGCGGGGGCCACCTACGAGCAGTACTTC. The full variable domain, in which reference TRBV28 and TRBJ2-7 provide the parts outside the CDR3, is DVKVTQSSRYLVKRTGEKVFLECVQDMDHENMFWYRQDPGLGLRLIYFSYDVKMKEKGDIPEGYSVSREKKERFSLILESASTNQTSMYLCASSFPIAGATYEQYFGPGTRLTVT.